Here is one T cell receptor beta chain with its context. The ends were cut back, 3 bases at V and 4 bases at J, with 5 bases in the middle. The CDR3 has 12 residues. Looked up from germline, CDR1 is SGDLS and CDR2 is YYNGEE. Patients of the Seattle cohort, enrolled during active infection, were followed longitudinally. These data belong to a study of blood T cell repertoires in COVID-19. Study at large: In each case, the material was cDNA or gDNA derived from T cells, B-cell-depleted T cells, or PBMCs.

The protocol was immunoSEQ multiplex PCR, while the TCRdb copy is restricted to in-frame clones and leaves out a portion. There are approximately 290,000 clones in the sample; roughly 84% occur only once, and 0.7% to 1% lies in the top ten. The specimen was peripheral blood. V gene TRBV9 combines with J gene TRBJ2-1; unclear D gene. The source is a human donor with COVID-19, enrolled during active disease. The donor label of this sample is uncertain. CDR3 nucleotide sequence: TGTGCCAGCAGCGCGTTGTACAATGAGCAGTTCTTC. This gives the protein CASSALYNEQFF.